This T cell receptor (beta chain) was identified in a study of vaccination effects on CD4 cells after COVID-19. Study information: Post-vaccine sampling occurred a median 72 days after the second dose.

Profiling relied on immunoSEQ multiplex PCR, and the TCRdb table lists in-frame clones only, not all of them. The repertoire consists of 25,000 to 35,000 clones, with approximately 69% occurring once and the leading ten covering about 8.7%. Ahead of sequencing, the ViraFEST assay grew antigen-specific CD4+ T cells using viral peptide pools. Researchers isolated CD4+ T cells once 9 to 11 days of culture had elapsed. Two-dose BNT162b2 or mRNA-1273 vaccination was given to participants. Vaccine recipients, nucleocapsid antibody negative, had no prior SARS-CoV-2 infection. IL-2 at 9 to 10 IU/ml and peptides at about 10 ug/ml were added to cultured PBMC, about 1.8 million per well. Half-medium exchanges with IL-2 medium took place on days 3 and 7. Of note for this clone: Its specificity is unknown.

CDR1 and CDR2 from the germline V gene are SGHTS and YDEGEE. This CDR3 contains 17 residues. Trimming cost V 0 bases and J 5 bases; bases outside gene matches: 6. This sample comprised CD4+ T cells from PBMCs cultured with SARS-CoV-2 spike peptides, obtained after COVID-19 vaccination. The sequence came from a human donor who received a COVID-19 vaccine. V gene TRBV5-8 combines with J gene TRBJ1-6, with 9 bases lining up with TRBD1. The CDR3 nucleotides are TGTGCCAGCAGCTTGGCACCGGGACAGGGAAATAATTCACCCCTCCACTTT. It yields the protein CASSLAPGQGNNSPLHF.